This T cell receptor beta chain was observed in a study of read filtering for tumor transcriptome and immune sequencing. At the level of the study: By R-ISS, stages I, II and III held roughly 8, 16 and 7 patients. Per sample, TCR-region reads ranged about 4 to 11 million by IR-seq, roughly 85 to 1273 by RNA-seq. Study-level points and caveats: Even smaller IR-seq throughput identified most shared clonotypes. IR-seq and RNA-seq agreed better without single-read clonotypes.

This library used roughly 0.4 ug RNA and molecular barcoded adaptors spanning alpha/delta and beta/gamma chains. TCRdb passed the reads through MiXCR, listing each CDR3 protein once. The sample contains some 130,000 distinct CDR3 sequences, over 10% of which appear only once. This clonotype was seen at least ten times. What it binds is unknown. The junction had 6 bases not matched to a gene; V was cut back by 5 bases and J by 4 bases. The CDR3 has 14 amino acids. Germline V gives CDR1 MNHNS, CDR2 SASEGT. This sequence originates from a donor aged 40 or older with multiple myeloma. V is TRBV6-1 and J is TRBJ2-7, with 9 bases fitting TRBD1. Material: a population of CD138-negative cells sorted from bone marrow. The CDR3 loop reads CASSPRDRDYEQYF. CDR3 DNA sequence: TGTGCCAGCAGTCCCCGGGACAGGGATTACGAGCAGTACTTC.